This T cell receptor (beta chain) was observed in a study of beta chain features in type 1 diabetes. In the study overall: Patients and healthy donors were similar in age, gender and cell yields. Overall study results and limits: Moderate but significant shortening of TCRB CDR3s was recorded in all four CD4+ subsets from Type 1 diabetes patients. VDJ junctions sequenced from type 1 diabetes patients showed fewer insertions and more deletions.

To note about this clone: Antigen specificity is unknown.

Sequenced material consisted of expressed TCRB transcripts (all of the isolated RNA was reverse transcribed). Reads from naive, central memory and regulatory T cell samples averaged about 3.8 million. Method: immunoSEQ multiplex PCR; TCRdb's copy keeps in-frame clones and lacks some. The sample lists some 360,000 clones; roughly 9.8% were seen once. The sequence came from a man aged 30 to 39 with type 1 diabetes. Sequenced material: central memory CD4+ T cells from blood.

The CDR3 spells CASSDRGPGNSPLHF. The CDR3 nucleotides read TGTGCCAGCAGCGACAGGGGGCCTGGAAATTCACCCCTCCACTTT. The chain employs TRBV2 and TRBJ1-6, with TRBD1 identical over 10 bases. The CDR3 runs 15 residues. J lost 7 bases, V lost 6 bases, and 6 bases had no gene match. The germline V gene encodes CDR1 SNHLY and CDR2 FYNNEI.